This T cell receptor (beta chain) was sequenced in a study of HIV-infected children after antiretroviral therapy interruption (dated by TCRdb to the late 2010s). Describing the broader study: The study included eight children, four on planned treatment interruption and four on continuous treatment, and all eight had a CD4+ count above 500 and a viral load below 50 copies/ml. The interruption group had a median age of about 9.9 years, compared with roughly 8 years in the continuous treatment group. Exposure to EBV and CMV had been recorded for most participating children. In the interruption arm, samples were obtained at week 0, week 12, end of interruption (week 24 or 48), and about 3 years after study end. For the continuous-treatment arm, samples from the corresponding weeks 0, 48 and 150 were analyzed. Alongside measurements of thymic output, TCR repertoires of children on planned treatment interruption were compared with TCR repertoires of children on continuous antiretroviral treatment. The investigation overall reported the following: Sorted CD45RA+ naive cells might include minor non-naive CD45RA+ populations such as EMRA or stem memory cells. In the naive CD4+ repertoires of PTI patients, CDR3 sharing between time points dropped after the start of interruption, while many sequences were shared between the end of interruption and 3 years later. An increase in the naive CD4+ Gini coefficient was observed by the end of treatment interruption, suggesting clonal expansion, and a return to baseline was observed by 3 years. The low number of patients is regarded as a limitation, and the data should be interpreted with caution.

In its sample, this clonotype was seen a few times. Its binding antigen is unknown. Qualities for individual bases were not recorded, and no much larger clone is one base off. The meaning of the sample's treatment or condition label: PENTA 11 planned treatment interruption arm or continuous ART arm. The participants, all children from the United Kingdom aged 2 to 15 years, had been on at least three-drug ART for a minimum of 24 weeks. Cryopreserved PBMCs with at least 5 million viable cells were required; a few candidate patients were excluded for low viable PBMC yield. Naive CD4+ CD45RA+ CD45RO- T cells were FACS-sorted from thawed PBMCs on a FACSAria III cell sorter. The sorted cells were fixed, and RNA was then extracted with the RNeasy FFPE kit and afterward with the RNeasy Micro kit. Receptors were amplified or captured by 3' RACE. TCR libraries were constructed from RNA with a 3' RACE protocol that used unique molecular identifiers to correct for PCR amplification bias. Up to 12 amplicon libraries were pooled and sequenced on an Illumina MiSeq with v2 2x250 paired-end chemistry. In the source study's methods: Reads were processed with Decombinator to assign V and J genes and CDR3, with barcode-based error and PCR bias correction. Before Gini coefficients were calculated with the R ineq package, the repertoires were subsampled to the same depth. Three approaches were used to assess CDR3 similarity: GLIPH, Hamming distance and a shared triplet metric. The public reads were quality trimmed at Q25 with fastp and then assembled into clones with MiXCR by TCRdb, keeping productive beta chains. Each entry is one CDR3 protein sequence, shown with its most common DNA and genes. The authors' filters were not applied to this entry. For this sample there are under 50,000 distinct CDR3 sequences; around 4.1% appear just once. The top ten clones comprise about 0.71% of the sample.

Including cysteine and phenylalanine, the CDR3 has 13 amino acids. Kept here is only the CDR3 DNA, which spans 39 bases and is read in frame from base 1. The junction shows trimming of 7 bases on V and 3 bases on J, plus 10 bases between the germline ends. This material consisted of CD45RA+ CD4+ T cells from PBMCs, pooled from several time points, taken from a donor given antiretroviral therapy, either interrupted or continuous. This specimen's cell subset or site label, interpreted: naive CD4+ CD45RA+ CD45RO- T cells. The rearranged segments are TRBV12-3 or TRBV12-4 and TRBJ1-5; the D segment cannot be called with confidence. This receptor was obtained from a pool of human donors with HIV. The DNA reads as follows: TGTGCCAGCACCTCCGGGATCAATCAGCCCCAGCATTTT. This codes for CASTSGINQPQHF.